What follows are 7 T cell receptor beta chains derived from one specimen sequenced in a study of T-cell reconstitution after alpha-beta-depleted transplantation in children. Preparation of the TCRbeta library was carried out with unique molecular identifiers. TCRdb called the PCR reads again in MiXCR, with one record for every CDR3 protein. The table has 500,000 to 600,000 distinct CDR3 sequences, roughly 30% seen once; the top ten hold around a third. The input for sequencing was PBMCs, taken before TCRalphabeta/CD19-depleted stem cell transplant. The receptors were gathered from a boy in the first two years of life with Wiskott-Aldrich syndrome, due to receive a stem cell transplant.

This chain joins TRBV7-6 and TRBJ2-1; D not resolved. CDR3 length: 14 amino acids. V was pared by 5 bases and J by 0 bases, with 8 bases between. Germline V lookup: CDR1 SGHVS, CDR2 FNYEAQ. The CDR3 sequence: CASSPRPSYNEQFF. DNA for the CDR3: TGTGCCAGCAGCCCTAGACCCTCCTACAATGAGCAGTTCTTC. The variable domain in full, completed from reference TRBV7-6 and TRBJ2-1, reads GAGVSQSPRYKVTKRGQDVALRCDPISGHVSLYWYRQALGQGPEFLTYFNYEAQQDKSGLPNDRFSAERPEGSISTLTIQRTEQRDSAMYRCASSPRPSYNEQFFGPGTRLTVL.

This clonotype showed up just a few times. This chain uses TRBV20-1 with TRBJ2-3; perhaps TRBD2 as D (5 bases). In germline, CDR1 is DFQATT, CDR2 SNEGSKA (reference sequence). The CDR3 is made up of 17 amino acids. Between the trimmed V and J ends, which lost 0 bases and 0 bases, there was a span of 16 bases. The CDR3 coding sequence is TGCAGTGCTAGAGATTACTTGCAGCGGATAAGCACAGATACGCAGTATTTT. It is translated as CSARDYLQRISTDTQYF.

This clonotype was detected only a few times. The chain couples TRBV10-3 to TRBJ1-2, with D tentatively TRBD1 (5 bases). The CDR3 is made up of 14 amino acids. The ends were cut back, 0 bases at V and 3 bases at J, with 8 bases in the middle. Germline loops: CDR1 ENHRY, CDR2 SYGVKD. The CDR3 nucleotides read TGTGCCATCAGTGAGTCAGGGACGGACTATGGCTACACCTTC. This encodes CAISESGTDYGYTF.

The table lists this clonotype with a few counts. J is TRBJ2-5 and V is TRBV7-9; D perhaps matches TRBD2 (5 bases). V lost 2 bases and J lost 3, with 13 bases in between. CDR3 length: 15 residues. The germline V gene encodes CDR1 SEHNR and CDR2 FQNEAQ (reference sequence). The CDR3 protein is CASSLNGLAEETQYF. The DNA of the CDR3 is TGTGCCAGCAGCTTAAACGGGCTAGCAGAAGAGACCCAGTACTTC.

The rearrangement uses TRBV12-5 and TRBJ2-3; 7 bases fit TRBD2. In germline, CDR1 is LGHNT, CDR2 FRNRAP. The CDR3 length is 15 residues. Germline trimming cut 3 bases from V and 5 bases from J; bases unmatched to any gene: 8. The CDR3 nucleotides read TGTGCTAGTGGTTTTGGGGGAGGGCCAGGAGATACGCAGTATTTT. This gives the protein CASGFGGGPGDTQYF.

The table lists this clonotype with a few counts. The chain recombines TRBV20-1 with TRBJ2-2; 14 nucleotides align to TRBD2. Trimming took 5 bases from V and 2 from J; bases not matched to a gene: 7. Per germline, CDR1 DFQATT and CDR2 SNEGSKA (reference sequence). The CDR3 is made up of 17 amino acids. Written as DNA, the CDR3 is TGCAGTGCTTCCCGGACTAGCGGGAGGCGTAACACCGGGGAGCTGTTTTTT. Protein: CSASRTSGRRNTGELFF.

The CDR3 is CSARADRAYEQYF. The CDR3 DNA sequence: TGCAGTGCTAGAGCGGACAGAGCCTACGAGCAGTACTTC. The rearrangement uses TRBV20-1 and TRBJ2-7, with D perhaps TRBD1 (6 bases). The V end lost 1 base, the J end lost 2 bases, and 9 bases lay between the germline ends. CDR3 length: 13 residues. The germline gives CDR1 DFQATT, CDR2 SNEGSKA (reference sequence).